This T cell receptor (beta chain) came from a study of blood T cell repertoires in COVID-19. The V end was cut by 3 bases, the J end by 6 bases, with 15 bases between. The CDR3 is 16 residues long. Germline lookup yields CDR1 SGHTA and CDR2 FQGTGA. Sequencing was performed with immunoSEQ multiplex PCR; in TCRdb, only in-frame clones are kept and a portion is missing. The table records more than 85,000 clones, more than 75% of them present only once. The sample taken for sequencing was peripheral blood. This receptor was identified in a human donor in a cohort sampled during active COVID-19. J is TRBJ1-6 and V is TRBV7-3; TRBD1 is a possible D gene (5 bases). CDR3 nucleotides: TGTGCCAGCAGCTTGGGCACCGGGGGTGGTAATTCACCCCTCCACTTT. Amino acids: CASSLGTGGGNSPLHF. The full variable domain, in which reference TRBV7-3 and TRBJ1-6 provide the parts outside the CDR3, is GAGVSQTPSNKVTEKGKYVELRCDPISGHTALYWYRQSLGQGPEFLIYFQGTGAADDSGLPNDRFFAVRPEGSVSTLKIQRTERGDSAVYLCASSLGTGGGNSPLHFGNGTRLTVT.